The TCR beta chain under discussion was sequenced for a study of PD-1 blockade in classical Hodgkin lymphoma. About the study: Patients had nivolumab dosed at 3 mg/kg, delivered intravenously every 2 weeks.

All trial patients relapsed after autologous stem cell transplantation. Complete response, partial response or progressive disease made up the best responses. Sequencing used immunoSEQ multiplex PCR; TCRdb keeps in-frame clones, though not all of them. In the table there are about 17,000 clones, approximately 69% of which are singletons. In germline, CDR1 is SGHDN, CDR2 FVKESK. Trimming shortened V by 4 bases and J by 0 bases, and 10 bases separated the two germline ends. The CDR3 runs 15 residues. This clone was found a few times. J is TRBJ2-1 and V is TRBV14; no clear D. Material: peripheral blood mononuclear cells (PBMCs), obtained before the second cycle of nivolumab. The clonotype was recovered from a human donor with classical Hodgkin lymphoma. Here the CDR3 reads CASSRGRSSYNEQFF. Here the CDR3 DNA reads TGTGCCAGCAGCCGGGGTAGGAGCTCCTACAATGAGCAGTTCTTC.